This entry lists 7 T cell receptor beta chains sequenced from one sample in a study of OX40 agonist ivuxolimab in advanced cancers. Only in-frame clones appear in the TCRdb table, and some are missing; sequencing was by immunoSEQ multiplex PCR. The table lists roughly 100,000 clones, approximately 80% of them singletons. The material was CD4+ or CD8+ T cells sorted from blood, obtained in a trial of the OX40 agonist ivuxolimab. The receptors were gathered from an adult with an advanced solid tumor such as melanoma, head and neck, liver or kidney cancer.

The chain uses TRBV18 and TRBJ1-6; D not resolved. CDR3 size: 15 residues. Looked up from germline, CDR1 is KGHSH and CDR2 is LQKENI. Trimming took 2 bases from V and 0 from J, leaving 5 bases between them. The CDR3 DNA reads TGTGCCAGCTCACCAATTAGCTCCTATAATTCACCCCTCCACTTT. It encodes CASSPISSYNSPLHF.

This chain connects TRBV2 to TRBJ1-6; D not resolved. The germline V gene has CDR1 SNHLY and CDR2 FYNNEI. The V and J ends lost 6 bases and 0 bases respectively, with 9 bases between them. The CDR3 loop spans 15 amino acids. CDR3 bases: TGTGCCAGCAGGGGCAGCATCTCCTATAATTCACCCCTCCACTTT. Protein: CASRGSISYNSPLHF.

The chain uses TRBV6-5 and TRBJ1-1; D is perhaps TRBD1 (5 bases). V was clipped by 6 bases and J by 3 bases, with 11 bases between them. The CDR3 consists of 13 residues. The germline V gene has CDR1 MNHEY and CDR2 SVGAGI. The CDR3 loop reads CASRRDRYTEAFF. In DNA form, the CDR3 reads TGTGCCAGCAGACGGGACCGCTACACTGAAGCTTTCTTT.

The rearrangement links TRBV5-1 to TRBJ2-3; 7 nucleotides align to TRBD2. V lost 4 bases to trimming and J lost 0 bases; unmatched junction nucleotides: 23. In germline, CDR1 is SGHRS, CDR2 YFSETQ. The CDR3 spans 21 residues. CDR3 DNA: TGCGCCAGCAGCGGGGGGGTTCGGGCTGGCGGGATCCGAGCTAGCACAGATACGCAGTATTTT. Amino acid sequence: CASSGGVRAGGIRASTDTQYF. Full variable domain (rest looked up from reference TRBV5-1 and TRBJ2-3): KAGVTQTPRYLIKTRGQQVTLSCSPISGHRSVSWYQQTPGQGLQFLFEYFSETQRNKGNFPGRFSGRQFSNSRSEMNVSTLELGDSALYLCASSGGVRAGGIRASTDTQYFGPGTRLTVL.

CDR3 DNA: TGTGCCTGGAGTCTAACAGGGGTCGGGTCTGGGGCCAACGTCCTGACTTTC. Translated, it gives CAWSLTGVGSGANVLTF. This chain links TRBV30 with TRBJ2-6; 7 bases map to TRBD1. This CDR3 is 17 amino acids long. J lost 1 base, V lost 2 bases, and 8 bases had no gene match. The germline CDR1 and CDR2 sequences are GTSNPN and SVGIG (reference sequence).

CDR3 loop: CASSMGPRDRDQPQHF. As DNA, the CDR3 is TGTGCCAGTAGTATGGGTCCCCGGGACAGAGATCAGCCCCAGCATTTT. This chain joins TRBV19 and TRBJ1-5, with TRBD1 identical over 7 bases. The CDR3 totals 16 residues. Germline CDR1 and CDR2: LNHDA and SQIVND (reference sequence). The V gene end was trimmed by 3 bases and the J gene end by 5 bases; junction bases not matched to a gene: 10. Combining the CDR3 with reference TRBV19 and TRBJ1-5 gives the whole variable domain DGGITQSPKYLFRKEGQNVTLSCEQNLNHDAMYWYRQDPGQGLRLIYYSQIVNDFQKGDIAEGYSVSREKKESFPLTVTSAQKNPTAFYLCASSMGPRDRDQPQHFGDGTRLSIL.

CDR3 nucleotide sequence: TGTGCCAGCAGCTTAGGTTCCTTTATGGTGAACACTGAAGCTTTCTTT. This translates into CASSLGSFMVNTEAFF. V and J are TRBV7-9 and TRBJ1-1; D is undetermined. Germline V gene sequence: CDR1 SEHNR, CDR2 FQNEAQ (reference sequence). CDR3 size: 16 residues. The germline V and J ends were trimmed by 1 base and 0 bases, with 12 bases remaining between them. Drawing the rest from reference TRBV7-9 and TRBJ1-1, the complete variable domain is DTGVSQNPRHKITKRGQNVTFRCDPISEHNRLYWYRQTLGQGPEFLTYFQNEAQLEKSRLLSDRFSAERPKGSFSTLEIQRTEQGDSAMYLCASSLGSFMVNTEAFFGQGTRLTVV.